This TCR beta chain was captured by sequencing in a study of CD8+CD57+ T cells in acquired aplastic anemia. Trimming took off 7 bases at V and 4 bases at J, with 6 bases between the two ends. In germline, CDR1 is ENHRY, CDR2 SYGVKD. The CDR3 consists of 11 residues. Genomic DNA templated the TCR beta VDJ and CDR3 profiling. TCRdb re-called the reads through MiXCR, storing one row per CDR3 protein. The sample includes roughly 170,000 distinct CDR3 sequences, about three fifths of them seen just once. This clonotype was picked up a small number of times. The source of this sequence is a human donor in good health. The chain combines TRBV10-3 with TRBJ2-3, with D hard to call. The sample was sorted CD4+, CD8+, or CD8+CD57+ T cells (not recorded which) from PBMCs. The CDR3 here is CAITEADTQYF. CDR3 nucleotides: TGTGCCATCACCGAAGCAGATACGCAGTATTTT.